What follows are 13 T cell receptor beta chains derived from one specimen sequenced in a study of T-cell memory formation after mild COVID-19. TCRdb recomputed calls from the 5' RACE reads with MiXCR, one row per CDR3 protein. In the table there are almost 350,000 distinct CDR3 sequences, 20% to 25% of which are singletons. The sample consisted of PBMCs or a T cell subset sorted from them (not recorded which). Source of these receptors: a man in his late teens or twenties who had mild COVID-19 (a few samples of this study predate the infection). Cell type and time point are not known.

V is TRBV19 and J is TRBJ2-7, with 8 bases that match TRBD2. The CDR3 has 15 amino acids. Germline CDR1 and CDR2: LNHDA and SQIVND (reference sequence). The V segment lost 1 base and the J segment 2 bases; nucleotides outside the gene matches: 4. CDR3 sequence (DNA): TGTGCCAGTAGTATAGGCCCGACTAGCGCCTACGAGCAGTACTTC. It codes for CASSIGPTSAYEQYF.

J is TRBJ2-7 and V is TRBV29-1; D gene ambiguous. Germline V gene data show CDR1 as SQVTM and CDR2 as ANQGSEA. V was trimmed by 4 bases and J by 5 bases, leaving 9 bases between them. The CDR3 length is 11 residues. Here the CDR3 reads CSVADTDEQYF. In DNA form, the CDR3 reads TGCAGCGTTGCGGATACCGACGAGCAGTACTTC.

Many counts were recorded for this clonotype. This chain links TRBV12-3 or TRBV12-4 with TRBJ1-3, with unresolved D. The CDR3 is 17 amino acids. Trimming removed 2 bases at V and 0 bases at J, with 14 bases between. The CDR3 region has the DNA TGTGCCAGCAGTTTAAAGGTCCTCGGGATCTCTGGAAACACCATATATTTT. Its protein product is CASSLKVLGISGNTIYF.

This chain uses TRBV5-5 with TRBJ2-3; 7 bases align to TRBD1. The germline V gene has CDR1 SGHKS and CDR2 YYEKEE (reference sequence). This CDR3 has 15 residues. The J segment lost 6 bases and the V segment lost 5 bases, leaving 12 bases of the junction unmatched. The CDR3 region has the DNA TGTGCCAGCAGTTCCAGACAGGGTCTGTTGGATACGCAGTATTTT. Its protein is CASSSRQGLLDTQYF.

A few counts support this clonotype. The chain uses TRBV15 and TRBJ2-1; D not resolved. This CDR3 contains 15 residues. CDR1 is LNHNV, CDR2 YYDKDF, per germline (reference sequence). V lost 4 bases to trimming and J lost 4 bases, with 14 bases between them. The CDR3 region is CATSKPSRVYNEQFF. CDR3 nucleotide sequence: TGTGCCACCAGCAAGCCAAGTCGGGTTTACAATGAGCAGTTCTTC.

This clonotype was counted a few times. V usage is TRBV20-1 and J usage is TRBJ1-1; possibly TRBD1 for D (6 bases). Germline-derived CDR1 and CDR2 are DFQATT and SNEGSKA (reference sequence). The CDR3 has 15 amino acids. Between the trimmed V and J ends, which lost 5 bases and 0 bases, there was a span of 16 bases. This CDR3 is CSAGVRQDMNTEAFF. The CDR3 bases are TGCAGTGCTGGGGTAAGACAGGACATGAACACTGAAGCTTTCTTT.

The chain recombines TRBV6-4 with TRBJ2-7; the match to TRBD2 covers 7 bases. This CDR3 has 16 amino acids. The V gene's germline CDR1 is MRHNA and CDR2 SNTAGT. V was pared by 2 bases and J by 1 base, with 8 bases of the junction left unmatched. CDR3 sequence (DNA): TGTGCCAGCAGTGACATGGCGGGGGACGGATCCTACGAGCAGTACGTC. Amino acids: CASSDMAGDGSYEQYV.

The chain joins TRBV7-6 to TRBJ2-1; a possible D gene is TRBD1 (5 bases). V shed 3 bases and J shed 8 bases, with 11 bases lying between them. The germline V gene has CDR1 SGHVS and CDR2 FNYEAQ. The CDR3 runs to 13 residues. CDR3: CASSFLGRDEQFF. CDR3 nucleotide sequence: TGTGCCAGCAGCTTTTTGGGCAGGGATGAGCAGTTCTTC.

This clonotype was detected many times. This chain joins TRBV5-1 and TRBJ2-5; possibly TRBD1 or TRBD2 for D (5 bases each). Germline V gene lookup returns CDR1 SGHRS and CDR2 YFSETQ. This CDR3 comprises 14 residues. V dropped 0 bases and J dropped 4 bases, with 10 bases sitting between them. Written as DNA, the CDR3 is TGCGCCAGCAGCTTGGCCGGGGCGGGAGAGACCCAGTACTTC. Its protein is CASSLAGAGETQYF. Full variable domain (outside the CDR3, taken from reference TRBV5-1 and TRBJ2-5): KAGVTQTPRYLIKTRGQQVTLSCSPISGHRSVSWYQQTPGQGLQFLFEYFSETQRNKGNFPGRFSGRQFSNSRSEMNVSTLELGDSALYLCASSLAGAGETQYFGPGTRLLVL.

This clonotype showed up just a few times. This chain uses TRBV5-1 with TRBJ2-3; D is unclear. The V gene lost 1 base and the J gene lost 5 bases, with 5 bases spanning the gap. The germline V gene has CDR1 SGHRS and CDR2 YFSETQ. The CDR3 runs 12 residues. This chain's CDR3 is CASSLSQDTQYF. CDR3 nucleotide sequence: TGCGCCAGCAGCTTGAGTCAAGATACGCAGTATTTT. The full variable domain, completed using reference TRBV5-1 and TRBJ2-3, is KAGVTQTPRYLIKTRGQQVTLSCSPISGHRSVSWYQQTPGQGLQFLFEYFSETQRNKGNFPGRFSGRQFSNSRSEMNVSTLELGDSALYLCASSLSQDTQYFGPGTRLTVL.

In DNA, the CDR3 is TGTGCCAGCAGCTTCCCCGGGAGCACTGAAGCTTTCTTT. It yields the protein CASSFPGSTEAFF. The chain joins TRBV5-6 to TRBJ1-1; D remains ambiguous. Germline V lookup: CDR1 SGHDT, CDR2 YYEEEE. Trimming removed 2 bases from V and 4 bases from J, with 9 bases in between. The CDR3 is made up of 13 amino acids.

This clonotype has a count of ten or more. The junction and the germline gene differ at one end; a read error may be behind it. The rearrangement links TRBV7-9 to TRBJ2-5; 7 bases fit TRBD2. The CDR3 loop spans 10 amino acids. The germline V gene has CDR1 SEHNR and CDR2 FQNEAQ (reference sequence). The CDR3 region is CATGGETQYF. The CDR3 DNA reads as TGCGCTACCGGGGGGGAGACCCAGTACTTC.

The V and J genes are TRBV2 and TRBJ2-5; 9 bases line up with TRBD1. The CDR3 sequence is 12 residues long. The J segment lost 3 bases and the V segment lost 8 bases, leaving 1 base of the junction unmatched. Germline V gives CDR1 SNHLY, CDR2 FYNNEI. CDR3 sequence: CASRDREETQYF. The CDR3 DNA reads TGTGCCAGCCGGGACAGGGAAGAGACCCAGTACTTC.